The 23 T cell receptor beta chains in this list originate from one sample, sequenced in a study of patients and donors after allogeneic stem cell transplantation. TCRdb itself ran the RT-PCR reads through MiXCR, one entry per CDR3 protein. The repertoire holds roughly 940,000 distinct CDR3 sequences, with roughly 18% as singletons. The sequenced sample consisted of blood, either unsorted or a sorted T cell fraction (not recorded which). The receptors were gathered from a human donor who was either an allogeneic HSCT recipient or a stem cell or donor lymphocyte infusion donor (not recorded which). It is not recorded whose cells these are; they may come from a transplant donor.

At least ten counts were recorded for this clonotype. The genes are TRBV5-6 and TRBJ1-3, with D unresolved. Trimming shortened V by 0 bases and J by 7 bases, and 11 bases separated the two germline ends. Germline lookup yields CDR1 SGHDT and CDR2 YYEEEE. The CDR3 spans 14 residues. The CDR3 sequence: CASSLDHSGNTIYF. Written as DNA, the CDR3 is TGTGCCAGCAGCTTGGACCACTCGGGTAACACCATATATTTT. Together with reference TRBV5-6 and TRBJ1-3, the CDR3 gives the full variable domain: DAGVTQSPTHLIKTRGQQVTLRCSPKSGHDTVSWYQQALGQGPQFIFQYYEEEERQRGNFPDRFSGHQFPNYSSELNVNALLLGDSALYLCASSLDHSGNTIYFGEGSWLTVV.

The chain uses TRBV7-8 and TRBJ2-5; 14 bases agree with TRBD2. Germline CDR1 is SGHVS and CDR2 is FQNEAQ. CDR3 length: 16 residues. V was pared by 5 bases and J by 4 bases, with 6 bases of the junction left unmatched. CDR3 DNA sequence: TGTGCCAGCAGCGAGACTAGCGGGAGGGTGGGAGAGACCCAGTACTTC. This encodes CASSETSGRVGETQYF.

J is TRBJ2-5 and V is TRBV6-1, with 12 positions matching TRBD2. V lost 10 bases, J lost 4 bases, and 13 bases stayed unmatched. The CDR3 contains 16 residues. Germline V gene sequence: CDR1 MNHNS, CDR2 SASEGT. The CDR3: CATSVATSGGRETQYF. The CDR3 nucleotides are TGTGCCACCTCCGTGGCGACTAGCGGGGGACGAGAGACCCAGTACTTC.

The genes are TRBV10-3 and TRBJ1-2, with D possibly matching TRBD1 (6 bases). CDR3 length: 14 amino acids. Trimming took off 3 bases at V and 7 bases at J, with 15 bases between the two ends. In germline, CDR1 is ENHRY, CDR2 SYGVKD. CDR3 loop: CAISDVTGPGGYTF. For the CDR3, the DNA is TGTGCCATCAGTGACGTGACAGGCCCCGGTGGCTACACCTTC.

This clonotype was seen a few times. This sequence joins TRBV4-3 and TRBJ1-2; 7 bases line up with TRBD1. With 1 base clipped from V and 6 bases from J, the junction kept 5 bases outside the gene matches. Germline CDR1 LGHNA, CDR2 YSLEER. The CDR3 runs to 14 residues. The CDR3 protein is CASSQGEGGDGYTF. CDR3 DNA sequence: TGCGCCAGCAGCCAAGGGGAAGGGGGCGATGGCTACACCTTC.

This clonotype has at least ten counts. J is TRBJ2-3 and V is TRBV5-1; D may be TRBD2 (5 bases). There are 14 residues in the CDR3. V lost 2 bases and J 3 bases, leaving 10 bases between the germline ends. In germline, CDR1 is SGHRS, CDR2 YFSETQ. In DNA, the CDR3 is TGCGCCAGCAGCTTCCTAGGCGGGACAGATACGCAGTATTTT. Translation gives CASSFLGGTDTQYF.

The rearrangement uses TRBV6-2 or TRBV6-3 and TRBJ2-1; D unclear. The CDR3 has 14 amino acids. Germline V gene lookup returns CDR1 MNHEY and CDR2 SVGEGT. The V and J ends lost 0 bases and 7 bases respectively, with 10 bases between them. The CDR3 spells CASSYSALGNEQFF. The CDR3 coding sequence is TGTGCCAGCAGTTACTCGGCTTTGGGGAATGAGCAGTTCTTC.

Ten or more counts support this clonotype. This rearrangement joins TRBV12-3 or TRBV12-4 to TRBJ2-2, with D unclear. This CDR3 has 15 residues. V lost 2 bases and J lost 0, with 7 bases in between. In DNA form, the CDR3 reads TGTGCCAGCAGTTTACGACCGACGAACACCGGGGAGCTGTTTTTT. This sequence encodes CASSLRPTNTGELFF.

The chain is built from TRBV7-3 and TRBJ2-2; D unclear. CDR1 is SGHTA, CDR2 FQGTGA, per germline. CDR3 length equals 14 residues. Deletions cut 5 bases from V and 8 bases from J, with 15 bases between. In DNA, the CDR3 is TGTGCCAGCAGCCGTTTTAGGGCCGCTGGGGAGCTGTTTTTT. Translated, it gives CASSRFRAAGELFF.

The chain carries TRBV9 and TRBJ2-2, with 7 bases fitting TRBD1. The CDR3 contains 15 residues. The germline V gene has CDR1 SGDLS and CDR2 YYNGEE. J lost 5 bases, V lost 4 bases, and 8 bases had no gene match. The CDR3 region has the DNA TGTGCCAGCAGCCAGACAGGGAAGGTTACCGGGGAGCTGTTTTTT. It codes for CASSQTGKVTGELFF.

This clonotype was seen a few times. The rearrangement links TRBV6-2 or TRBV6-3 to TRBJ1-5; D uncertain. The V end lost 2 bases, the J end lost 7 bases, and 9 bases lay between the germline ends. Germline V gives CDR1 MNHEY, CDR2 SVGEGT. This CDR3 has 13 residues. The CDR3 coding sequence is TGTGCCAGCAGTTACCCCCTCGGGCAGCCCCAGCATTTT. As protein: CASSYPLGQPQHF.

This clonotype was counted a single time. This chain uses TRBV11-2 with TRBJ2-7, with D perhaps assigned TRBD1 or TRBD2 (5 bases each). From germline, CDR1 is SGHAT and CDR2 FQNNGV. V lost 1 base and J lost 2, with 9 bases in between. The length of the CDR3 is 14 residues. CDR3 protein: CASSLVLGAYEQYF. CDR3 bases: TGTGCCAGCAGCTTAGTTCTGGGGGCCTACGAGCAGTACTTC. Full variable domain (outside the CDR3, taken from reference TRBV11-2 and TRBJ2-7): EAGVAQSPRYKIIEKRQSVAFWCNPISGHATLYWYQQILGQGPKLLIQFQNNGVVDDSQLPKDRFSAERLKGVDSTLKIQPAKLEDSAVYLCASSLVLGAYEQYFGPGTRLTVT.

The chain uses TRBV12-3 or TRBV12-4 and TRBJ2-7, with TRBD2 as a possible D gene (6 bases). CDR3 length: 15 residues. Trimming left V 2 bases short and J 0 bases short, with 11 bases between. CDR3 region: CASSLLASDSYEQYF. CDR3 DNA sequence: TGTGCCAGCAGTTTATTGGCTAGCGACTCCTACGAGCAGTACTTC.

This clonotype was observed a handful of times. The chain employs TRBV7-8 and TRBJ2-1; perhaps TRBD2 as D (7 bases). Trimming removed 5 bases at V and 5 bases at J, with 19 bases between. This CDR3 is built from 16 residues. In germline, CDR1 is SGHVS, CDR2 FQNEAQ. This CDR3 reads CASSHAGAGADNEQFF. The DNA for the CDR3 is TGTGCCAGCAGCCATGCGGGGGCCGGGGCAGACAATGAGCAGTTCTTC.

The V and J genes are TRBV21-1 and TRBJ1-2; the DNA was not used to check the table's D call, TRBD1. TRBV21-1 is assigned pseudogene status. CDR3 size: 12 residues. The DNA for the CDR3 is TGTGCCAGCACCCCAGTAGGACAGGGTGATACCTTC. It specifies CASTPVGQGDTF.

CDR3 DNA sequence: TGCAGTGCTAGGGCCCTTACAAAGACCTCGGTGGAAGCTTTCTTT. As protein: CSARALTKTSVEAFF. The chain combines TRBV20-1 with TRBJ1-1; D uncertain. The CDR3 is 15 residues long. Per germline, CDR1 DFQATT and CDR2 SNEGSKA (reference sequence). With 3 bases removed from V and 8 bases from J, the gap between germline ends came to 22 bases.

This clonotype has more than one count but fewer than ten. The J gene is TRBJ2-1, the V gene TRBV24-1; D unresolved. V lost 4 bases and J lost 10, with 13 bases in between. This CDR3 is 13 amino acids long. CDR1 and CDR2 (germline): KGHDR, SFDVKD. The CDR3 loop is CATSEVDLEEQFF. The CDR3 coding sequence is TGTGCCACCAGTGAGGTAGATCTGGAGGAGCAGTTCTTC.

In this sample, this clonotype turned up a few times. The chain is built from TRBV12-2 and TRBJ1-2. TRBV12-2 counts as a pseudogene. This CDR3 has 11 amino acids. CDR3 region: CADGLNYGYTF. CDR3 in DNA: TGTGCGGACGGACTTAACTATGGCTACACCTTC.

The chain recombines TRBV10-3 with TRBJ2-2, with 7 bases identical to TRBD1. The V and J ends lost 6 bases and 4 bases, in that order; junction bases with no gene match: 8. Germline CDR1 reads ENHRY; CDR2 reads SYGVKD. The CDR3 is made up of 15 amino acids. The CDR3 DNA reads TGTGCCATCAGGATCCGGGACAGTTCCACCGGGGAGCTGTTTTTT. Encoded protein: CAIRIRDSSTGELFF.

The rearrangement uses TRBV12-3 or TRBV12-4 and TRBJ1-6; 10 positions match TRBD1. This CDR3 comprises 15 residues. J lost 7 bases, V lost 4 bases, and 4 bases had no gene match. CDR3 sequence (DNA): TGTGCCAGCAGTTCGAGGGGACAGGGGAATTCACCCCTCCACTTT. Its translation is CASSSRGQGNSPLHF.

This clonotype was counted between two and nine times. The V call is TRBV9, the J call TRBJ1-2; no clear D gene. The CDR3 length is 12 residues. Trimming took off 0 bases at V and 2 bases at J, with 2 bases between the two ends. Germline loops: CDR1 SGDLS, CDR2 YYNGEE. Here the CDR3 reads CASSVVNYGYTF. CDR3 nucleotides: TGTGCCAGCAGCGTAGTGAACTATGGCTACACCTTC.

The chain couples TRBV7-2 to TRBJ2-2; D is undetermined. CDR3 size: 17 residues. V was pared by 1 base and J by 2 bases, with 14 bases between. Per germline, CDR1 SGHTA and CDR2 FQGNSA. As DNA, the CDR3 is TGTGCCAGCAGCTTAGTTCGACCGGGCCTAAACACCGGGGAGCTGTTTTTT. The encoded protein is CASSLVRPGLNTGELFF.

The chain has TRBV5-1 and TRBJ1-2; D gene uncertain. Germline V lookup: CDR1 SGHRS, CDR2 YFSETQ. The CDR3 extends over 11 amino acids. The V end lost 2 bases, the J end lost 9 bases, and 8 bases lay between the germline ends. In nucleotides, the CDR3 is TGCGCCAGCAGCTTTAGGATGCGCTACACCTTC. The encoded protein is CASSFRMRYTF.